One and the same sample provided the 3 T cell receptor beta chains below, sequenced in a study of CXCR3-negative and CXCR3-positive naive CD8 T cells. TRB cDNA libraries were made by UMI-labeled 5' RACE. TCRdb reprocessed the 5' RACE reads; each CDR3 protein has one entry and no DNA is given. The data show around 60,000 distinct CDR3 sequences, and the top ten clones hold approximately 0.8%. These receptors' antigens are unknown. Notes on the study in general: More hydrophobic TRB CDR3s were found in CXCR3-positive naive cells than in CXCR3-negative naive cells.

The sequencing input was naive CXCR3+ CD8+ T cells from blood. Described subset: CD45RO-CCR7+CD27+CD95- naive CD8+ T cells expressing CXCR3 (TNR3+). The receptor set was obtained from a human donor in good health. Some clones in this sample may be carry-over from other donors' samples.

The rearrangement links TRBV28 to TRBJ2-6. The CDR3 loop spans 15 amino acids. Germline V gene lookup returns CDR1 MDHEN and CDR2 SYDVKM. CDR3: CASSLRASGANVLTF. The full variable domain, rest sourced from reference TRBV28 and TRBJ2-6, is DVKVTQSSRYLVKRTGEKVFLECVQDMDHENMFWYRQDPGLGLRLIYFSYDVKMKEKGDIPEGYSVSREKKERFSLILESASTNQTSMYLCASSLRASGANVLTFGAGSRLTVL.

This chain links TRBV7-9 with TRBJ1-4; TCRdb returns TRBD1, unconfirmable since there is no DNA. The CDR3 spans 14 residues. From germline, CDR1 is SEHNR and CDR2 FQNEAQ (reference sequence). This CDR3 reads CASSLILWNEKLFF. The whole variable domain, remainder taken from reference TRBV7-9 and TRBJ1-4, is DTGVSQNPRHKITKRGQNVTFRCDPISEHNRLYWYRQTLGQGPEFLTYFQNEAQLEKSRLLSDRFSAERPKGSFSTLEIQRTEQGDSAMYLCASSLILWNEKLFFGSGTQLSVL.

V and J are TRBV4-3 and TRBJ2-4; TCRdb's D gene call, TRBD2, goes unchecked for lack of DNA. This CDR3 has 16 residues. From germline, CDR1 is LGHNA and CDR2 YSLEER. CDR3 residues: CASSQDLWEGKNIQYF.